One sample yielded the 4 T cell receptor beta chains listed below, sequenced in a study of T-cell reconstitution after alpha-beta-depleted transplantation in children. As it was prepared, the TCRbeta library received unique molecular identifiers. In TCRdb, the PCR reads were re-called with MiXCR into one record per CDR3 protein. The data hold fewer than 450,000 distinct CDR3 sequences, with 15% to 20% observed a single time. The sample here was PBMCs, mostly from graft donor cells, taken 360 days after TCRalphabeta/CD19-depleted stem cell transplant. The receptors were gathered from a male patient aged 2 to 10 who had a stem cell transplant for acute lymphoblastic leukemia, so the T cells may come from the graft donor.

This clonotype occurred once. V usage is TRBV5-1 and J usage is TRBJ1-5, with a possible D match to TRBD1 (5 bases). From germline, CDR1 is SGHRS and CDR2 YFSETQ. The CDR3 extends over 17 amino acids. Trimming took 2 bases from V and 0 from J, leaving 15 bases between them. As DNA, the CDR3 is TGCGCCAGCAGCTTAGGGCAGGGCTCGGATAGCAATCAGCCCCAGCATTTT. The encoded protein is CASSLGQGSDSNQPQHF.

Many counts were recorded for this clonotype. The chain recombines TRBV6-5 with TRBJ1-3; D might be TRBD1 (6 bases). The V and J ends lost 1 base and 2 bases respectively, with 12 bases between them. The length of the CDR3 is 16 residues. Germline V CDR1 and CDR2: MNHEY, SVGAGI. CDR3 nucleotide sequence: TGTGCCAGCAGTTACTACCCAGGGGCGGCTGGAAACACCATATATTTT. Its translation: CASSYYPGAAGNTIYF.

The genes are TRBV28 and TRBJ2-5; TRBD1 matches at 9 bases. Germline values: CDR1 MDHEN, CDR2 SYDVKM. This CDR3 is 14 amino acids long. With V trimmed by 4 bases and J by 1 base, 1 base remained unmatched. DNA for the CDR3: TGTGCCAGCAGTTGGGACAGGGTCCAAGAGACCCAGTACTTC. Protein sequence: CASSWDRVQETQYF.

This clonotype was seen a handful of times. The genes are TRBV20-1 and TRBJ1-6; D unresolved. This CDR3 has 13 residues. Germline V lookup: CDR1 DFQATT, CDR2 SNEGSKA (reference sequence). V was pared by 7 bases and J by 0 bases, with 7 bases between. The CDR3 DNA is TGCAGTGTGCCGAGCTCCTATAATTCACCCCTCCACTTT. Amino acids: CSVPSSYNSPLHF.